This TCR beta chain was sequenced in a study of CD8 T cells in Susac syndrome. The RNA input was roughly 0.45 to 1 ug, and it was reverse transcribed with random hexamers. A multiplex approach, immunoSEQ multiplex PCR, amplified TCR beta CDR3 across 54 Vbeta and 13 Jbeta. A single record per CDR3 protein comes from TCRdb applying MiXCR to the immunoSEQ multiplex PCR reads. The sample has some 300,000 distinct CDR3 sequences, around 84% seen once. Germline V gene data show CDR1 as MNHEY and CDR2 as SVGAGI. This CDR3 contains 15 residues. Trimming took 7 bases from V and 4 from J, leaving 19 bases between them. Sequencing of TCR beta covered CD8+ and CD4+ T cells obtained from blood. In the multiple sclerosis control group, patients were treatment-naive and had stable or active relapsing-remitting disease. TEMRA cells were FACS-enriched, and CD8+ and CD4+ T cells were isolated negatively.

The material sequenced was CD8+ T cells from PBMCs. The J gene is TRBJ1-1, the V gene TRBV6-5; tentative D call: TRBD1 (5 bases). The origin of this receptor is a human donor with multiple sclerosis. The CDR3 coding sequence is TGTGCCAGCACTAGAGAGTGGCGGGGGAGCACTGAAGCTTTCTTT. This encodes CASTREWRGSTEAFF.